The source of this T cell receptor (beta chain) is a study of neurological immune-mediated disorders. Study as a whole: In a group of around 34 multiple sclerosis patients, roughly 30 had the relapsing-remitting type and 3 had the secondary progressive type.

Time point here: longitudinal time-point 3. The table lists this clonotype with many counts. The antigen is undetermined. Every sequencing run gave over 180 million TCR-beta sequences, taken from 15-18 subjects. TCRdb passed the 5' RACE reads through MiXCR, listing each CDR3 protein once. The sample has approximately 85,000 distinct CDR3 sequences; about 4% are singletons. The study, taken as a whole, reports: A possible signature was seen in one related-CDR3 cluster, into which phylogenetic grouping placed the repertoires of 18 of 34 multiple sclerosis patients. The greatest TCR clonal expansion occurred in HTLV-1-associated myelopathy and the least in multiple sclerosis, which fell below healthy controls.

The sequenced sample consisted of PBMCs. This receptor was taken from a woman aged 60 to 75 with multiple sclerosis.

The CDR3 nucleotides read TGCGCCAGCAGCTTGGGGAGGGAGAAGGAGCCCCAGCATTTT. Translation gives CASSLGREKEPQHF. This chain links TRBV5-1 with TRBJ1-5; D uncertain. With 0 bases removed from V and 8 bases from J, the gap between germline ends came to 12 bases. This CDR3 has 14 amino acids. The germline CDR1 and CDR2 sequences are SGHRS and YFSETQ.